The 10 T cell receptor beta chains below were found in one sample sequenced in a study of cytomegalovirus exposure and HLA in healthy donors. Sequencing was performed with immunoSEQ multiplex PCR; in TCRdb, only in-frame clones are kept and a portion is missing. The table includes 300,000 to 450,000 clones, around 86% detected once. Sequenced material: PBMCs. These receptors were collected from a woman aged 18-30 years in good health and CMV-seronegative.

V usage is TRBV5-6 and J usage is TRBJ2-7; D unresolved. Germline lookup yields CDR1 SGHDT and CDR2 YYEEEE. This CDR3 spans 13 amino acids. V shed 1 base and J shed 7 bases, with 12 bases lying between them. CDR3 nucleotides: TGTGCCAGCAGCTTGTTTAGTACGCGGGAGCAGTACTTC. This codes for CASSLFSTREQYF. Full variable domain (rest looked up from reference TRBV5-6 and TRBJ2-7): DAGVTQSPTHLIKTRGQQVTLRCSPKSGHDTVSWYQQALGQGPQFIFQYYEEEERQRGNFPDRFSGHQFPNYSSELNVNALLLGDSALYLCASSLFSTREQYFGPGTRLTVT.

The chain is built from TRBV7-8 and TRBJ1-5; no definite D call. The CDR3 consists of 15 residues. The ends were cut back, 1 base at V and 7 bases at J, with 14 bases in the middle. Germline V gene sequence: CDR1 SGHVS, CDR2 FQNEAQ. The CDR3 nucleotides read TGTGCCAGCAGCTTAGTGCCCGGGAAAGGCCAGCCCCAGCATTTT. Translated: CASSLVPGKGQPQHF.

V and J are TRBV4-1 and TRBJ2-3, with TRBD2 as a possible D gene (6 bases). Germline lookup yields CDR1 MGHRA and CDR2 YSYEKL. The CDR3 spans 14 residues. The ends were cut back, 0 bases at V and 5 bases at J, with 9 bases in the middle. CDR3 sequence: CASSQEREIDTQYF. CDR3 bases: TGCGCCAGCAGCCAAGAACGGGAGATAGATACGCAGTATTTT.

DNA of the CDR3: TGTGCCAGCAGCGTAGATGGAAAGGGGTTGATTTCGGGTAGCACTGAAGCTTTCTTT. Its translation: CASSVDGKGLISGSTEAFF. The chain is built from TRBV9 and TRBJ1-1; D might be TRBD1 (5 bases). Deletions cut 0 bases from V and 4 bases from J, with 25 bases between. Germline CDR1 SGDLS, CDR2 YYNGEE. The CDR3 is 19 residues long.

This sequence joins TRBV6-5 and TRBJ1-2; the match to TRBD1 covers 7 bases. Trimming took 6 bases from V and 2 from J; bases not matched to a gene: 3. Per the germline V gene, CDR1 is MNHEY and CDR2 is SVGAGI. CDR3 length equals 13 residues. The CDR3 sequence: CASRLRGNYGYTF. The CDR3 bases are TGTGCCAGCAGGCTCAGGGGGAACTATGGCTACACCTTC.

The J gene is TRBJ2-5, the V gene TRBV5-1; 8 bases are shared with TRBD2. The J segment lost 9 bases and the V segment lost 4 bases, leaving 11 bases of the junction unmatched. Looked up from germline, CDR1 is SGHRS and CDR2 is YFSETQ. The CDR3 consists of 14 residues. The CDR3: CASSPGIPGGAQYF. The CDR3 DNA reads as TGCGCCAGCAGCCCCGGGATCCCCGGGGGGGCCCAGTACTTC.

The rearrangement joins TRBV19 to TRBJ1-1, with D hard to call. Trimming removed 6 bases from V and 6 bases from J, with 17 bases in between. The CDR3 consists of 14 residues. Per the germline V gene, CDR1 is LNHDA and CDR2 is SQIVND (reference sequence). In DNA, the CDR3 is TGTGCCAGTAGAGATATCATGGTGATAGCTGAAGCTTTCTTT. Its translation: CASRDIMVIAEAFF.

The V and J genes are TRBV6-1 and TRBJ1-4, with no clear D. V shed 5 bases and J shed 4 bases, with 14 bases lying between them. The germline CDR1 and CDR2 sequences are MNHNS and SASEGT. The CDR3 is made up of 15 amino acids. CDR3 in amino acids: CASSPYDGNNEKLFF. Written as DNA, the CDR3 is TGTGCCAGCAGTCCGTACGACGGGAATAATGAAAAACTGTTTTTT.

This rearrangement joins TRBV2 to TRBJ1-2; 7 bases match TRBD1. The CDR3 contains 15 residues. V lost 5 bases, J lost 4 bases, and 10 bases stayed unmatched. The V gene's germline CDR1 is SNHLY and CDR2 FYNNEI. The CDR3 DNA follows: TGTGCCAGCAGTCGACTCACAGGGGATCCCTATGGCTACACCTTC. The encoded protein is CASSRLTGDPYGYTF. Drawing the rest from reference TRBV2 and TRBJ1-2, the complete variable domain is EPEVTQTPSHQVTQMGQEVILRCVPISNHLYFYWYRQILGQKVEFLVSFYNNEISEKSEIFDDQFSVERPDGSNFTLKIRSTKLEDSAMYFCASSRLTGDPYGYTFGSGTRLTVV.

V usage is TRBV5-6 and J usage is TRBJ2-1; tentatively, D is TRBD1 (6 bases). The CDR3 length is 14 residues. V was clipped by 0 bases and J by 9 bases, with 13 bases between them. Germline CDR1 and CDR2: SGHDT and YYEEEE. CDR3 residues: CASSLGSGAGEQFF. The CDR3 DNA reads TGTGCCAGCAGCTTGGGGTCAGGGGCAGGTGAGCAGTTCTTC.